These 20 T cell receptor beta chains originate from one sample sequenced in a study of cytomegalovirus exposure and HLA in healthy donors. Generated by immunoSEQ multiplex PCR, the TCRdb table keeps only in-frame clones and is missing some. The data contain about 360,000 clones, 80% to 90% of them seen just once; the ten biggest clones take up under 0.95%. What was sequenced was PBMCs. These receptors were obtained from a woman younger than 30 in good health and CMV-seronegative.

The CDR3 region is CASRKTGATNEKLFF. CDR3 bases: TGTGCCAGCAGAAAAACAGGGGCGACTAATGAAAAACTGTTTTTT. This sequence joins TRBV27 and TRBJ1-4; TRBD1 agrees at 7 bases. The CDR3 length is 15 residues. The germline gives CDR1 MNHEY, CDR2 SMNVEV (reference sequence). J was trimmed by 2 bases and V by 6 bases; bases with no gene match: 6.

This sequence joins TRBV9 and TRBJ2-5; 10 bases align to TRBD1. The CDR3 loop spans 17 amino acids. Germline V gives CDR1 SGDLS, CDR2 YYNGEE. Trimming took 3 bases from V and 3 from J; bases not matched to a gene: 11. Here the CDR3 DNA reads TGTGCCAGCAGCGCTCCGGGACAGGGGATTCATAAAGAGACCCAGTACTTC. This codes for CASSAPGQGIHKETQYF.

This clone was recorded only once. The rearrangement links TRBV19 to TRBJ1-6, with TRBD1 identical over 9 bases. Germline trimming cut 6 bases from V and 5 bases from J; bases unmatched to any gene: 5. The CDR3 is 15 residues long. Germline CDR1 reads LNHDA; CDR2 reads SQIVND (reference sequence). The DNA for the CDR3 is TGTGCCAGTAGGGGACAGGGCCTAAATAATTCACCCCTCCACTTT. Protein: CASRGQGLNNSPLHF.

V usage is TRBV4-1 and J usage is TRBJ2-3; no reliable D call. The ends were cut back, 2 bases at V and 2 bases at J, with 5 bases in the middle. The germline V gene encodes CDR1 MGHRA and CDR2 YSYEKL. The CDR3 spans 13 residues. CDR3 protein: CASSQTVTDTQYF. DNA of the CDR3: TGCGCCAGCAGCCAAACGGTCACAGATACGCAGTATTTT.

V and J are TRBV7-9 and TRBJ2-1, with 7 nucleotides matching TRBD2. V shed 4 bases and J 4 bases; nucleotides not matched to a gene: 13. The V gene's germline CDR1 is SEHNR and CDR2 FQNEAQ (reference sequence). The CDR3 loop spans 17 amino acids. CDR3 DNA sequence: TGTGCCAGCAGCTCCCGCGGGGGTAGGATCCTGTACAATGAGCAGTTCTTC. Translated: CASSSRGGRILYNEQFF.

The chain employs TRBV4-1 and TRBJ2-1; tentatively, D is TRBD2 (6 bases). The V gene's germline CDR1 is MGHRA and CDR2 YSYEKL. The CDR3 runs to 15 residues. With 1 base removed from V and 3 bases from J, the gap between germline ends came to 10 bases. Here the CDR3 DNA reads TGCGCCAGCAGCCAAGCGGGACTGTACTACAATGAGCAGTTCTTC. Amino acids: CASSQAGLYYNEQFF.

The genes are TRBV7-8 and TRBJ2-1; D is uncertain. This CDR3 has 15 amino acids. V shed 5 bases and J shed 8 bases, with 19 bases lying between them. Germline CDR1 SGHVS, CDR2 FQNEAQ. The CDR3 sequence: CASSQSPGDFYEQFF. The CDR3 DNA follows: TGTGCCAGCAGCCAAAGCCCTGGAGACTTCTATGAGCAGTTCTTC.

The CDR3 here is CASSLARTGEGLASYEQYF. As DNA, the CDR3 is TGTGCCAGCAGCTTAGCTAGGACAGGGGAGGGACTAGCATCCTACGAGCAGTACTTC. This chain joins TRBV13 and TRBJ2-7; the D call may be TRBD1 or TRBD2 (9 bases each). Trimming left V 1 base short and J 1 base short, with 23 bases between. This CDR3 has 19 amino acids. CDR1 PRHDT and CDR2 FYEKMQ come from the germline V gene (reference sequence).

The J gene is TRBJ1-1, the V gene TRBV29-1, with a possible D match to TRBD1 (6 bases). Trimming shortened V by 6 bases and J by 4 bases, and 15 bases separated the two germline ends. CDR1 and CDR2 from the germline V gene are SQVTM and ANQGSEA. The CDR3 consists of 13 residues. In DNA, the CDR3 is TGCAGCGTCCCCGGGGGGGCGCCCACTGAAGCTTTCTTT. This codes for CSVPGGAPTEAFF.

This clone was picked up one time. This chain joins TRBV28 and TRBJ1-3; no definite D call. The CDR3 is made up of 14 amino acids. CDR1 MDHEN and CDR2 SYDVKM come from the germline V gene. Deletions cut 11 bases from V and 0 bases from J, with 14 bases between. CDR3 amino acids: CAATPPSSGNTIYF. In DNA, the CDR3 is TGTGCCGCCACGCCCCCCAGCTCTGGAAACACCATATATTTT.

J is TRBJ1-2 and V is TRBV29-1; D is unclear. Trimming took 6 bases from V and 0 from J, leaving 11 bases between them. Germline loops: CDR1 SQVTM, CDR2 ANQGSEA. The CDR3 consists of 13 residues. In DNA form, the CDR3 reads TGCAGCGTCCGGGTGGATTCTAACTATGGCTACACCTTC. This sequence encodes CSVRVDSNYGYTF.

The chain links TRBV7-9 to TRBJ2-3, with TRBD1 as a possible D gene (6 bases). CDR1 is SEHNR and CDR2 is FQNEAQ in the germline V gene (reference sequence). CDR3 length equals 16 residues. V was trimmed by 7 bases and J by 5 bases, leaving 22 bases between them. CDR3 in amino acids: CASTPGVGGRKDTQYF. DNA for the CDR3: TGTGCCAGCACCCCCGGTGTTGGGGGCCGAAAAGATACGCAGTATTTT.

V usage is TRBV7-6 and J usage is TRBJ1-2; D ambiguous. CDR1 and CDR2 from the germline V gene are SGHVS and FNYEAQ. The CDR3 spans 11 residues. Trimming removed 6 bases from V and 6 bases from J, with 8 bases in between. CDR3 sequence reads: CASRLQNGYTF. The CDR3 coding sequence is TGTGCCAGCAGGTTACAGAATGGCTACACCTTC.

The V and J genes are TRBV19 and TRBJ2-7; 10 bases are shared with TRBD2. V shed 5 bases, J shed 1 base, and the junction held 11 bases outside the gene matches. Germline V gene sequence: CDR1 LNHDA, CDR2 SQIVND (reference sequence). There are 17 residues in the CDR3. The CDR3 DNA reads as TGTGCCAGTAGTCCAACGTCGTTTAGCGGGGGGTCCTACGAGCAGTACTTC. It specifies CASSPTSFSGGSYEQYF.

This sequence joins TRBV28 and TRBJ2-7; 7 bases are shared with TRBD2. The germline CDR1 and CDR2 sequences are MDHEN and SYDVKM. J lost 3 bases, V lost 7 bases, and 6 bases had no gene match. The CDR3 is 13 amino acids. The CDR3 loop is CASIQASGYEQYF. The CDR3 nucleotides read TGTGCCAGCATTCAAGCTAGCGGCTACGAGCAGTACTTC.

In this sample, this clone turned up once. CDR3 nucleotides: TGTGCCAGCAGACTGGCTTATCAGGGTCACGAGCAGTACTTC. Its translation: CASRLAYQGHEQYF. The chain carries TRBV5-4 and TRBJ2-7, with D perhaps matching TRBD1 (5 bases). CDR1 SGHNT and CDR2 YYREEE come from the germline V gene (reference sequence). Between the trimmed V and J ends, which lost 5 bases and 5 bases, there was a span of 17 bases. The CDR3 covers 14 residues.

V usage is TRBV7-8 and J usage is TRBJ1-5; maybe TRBD1 (6 bases). Germline V CDR1 and CDR2: SGHVS, FQNEAQ. Trimming shortened V by 5 bases and J by 3 bases, and 14 bases separated the two germline ends. The CDR3 has 15 amino acids. The CDR3 spells CASSLSGVLNQPQHF. The CDR3 nucleotides read TGTGCCAGCAGCCTCTCAGGGGTACTCAATCAGCCCCAGCATTTT. Filled out from reference TRBV7-8 and TRBJ1-5, the complete variable domain reads GAGVSQSPRYKVAKRGQDVALRCDPISGHVSLFWYQQALGQGPEFLTYFQNEAQLDKSGLPSDRFFAERPEGSVSTLKIQRTQQEDSAVYLCASSLSGVLNQPQHFGDGTRLSIL.

This rearrangement joins TRBV28 to TRBJ2-7, with TRBD1 matching over 8 bases. The CDR3 loop spans 15 amino acids. Germline V gene data show CDR1 as MDHEN and CDR2 as SYDVKM. The ends lost 6 bases at V and 1 base at J; junction bases unmatched: 8. This CDR3 reads CASRGSGTGSYEQYF. The DNA for the CDR3 is TGTGCCAGCAGGGGCTCCGGGACAGGATCCTACGAGCAGTACTTC.

The chain couples TRBV30 to TRBJ2-3; weak D call: TRBD1 (5 bases). V gave up 8 bases and J gave up 2 bases, with 17 bases separating them. Germline values: CDR1 GTSNPN, CDR2 SVGIG (reference sequence). The length of the CDR3 is 14 residues. This CDR3 is CALQGRSSTDTQYF. The CDR3 coding sequence is TGTGCCCTGCAGGGCCGTTCCTCCACAGATACGCAGTATTTT.

The CDR3: CASSLGLAPNTDTQYF. The CDR3 DNA reads TGCGCCAGCAGCCTAGGACTAGCGCCCAACACAGATACGCAGTATTTT. This chain joins TRBV5-1 and TRBJ2-3, with 9 bases identical to TRBD2. The germline V gene encodes CDR1 SGHRS and CDR2 YFSETQ. The CDR3 runs 16 residues. J lost 2 bases, V lost 4 bases, and 8 bases had no gene match.